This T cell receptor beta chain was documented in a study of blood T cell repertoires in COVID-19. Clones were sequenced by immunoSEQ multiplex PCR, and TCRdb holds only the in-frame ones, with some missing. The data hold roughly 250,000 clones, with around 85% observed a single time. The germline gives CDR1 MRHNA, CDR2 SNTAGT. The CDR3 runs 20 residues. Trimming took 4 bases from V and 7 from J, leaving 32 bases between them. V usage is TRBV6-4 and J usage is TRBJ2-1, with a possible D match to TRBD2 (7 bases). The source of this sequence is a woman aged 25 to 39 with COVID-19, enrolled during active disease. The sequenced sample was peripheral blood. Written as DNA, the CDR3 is TGTGCCAGCAGTGCCCGGGGGGCCAAGTGGGGGCAGCGCGGGGGTAATGAGCAGTTCTTC. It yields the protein CASSARGAKWGQRGGNEQFF.